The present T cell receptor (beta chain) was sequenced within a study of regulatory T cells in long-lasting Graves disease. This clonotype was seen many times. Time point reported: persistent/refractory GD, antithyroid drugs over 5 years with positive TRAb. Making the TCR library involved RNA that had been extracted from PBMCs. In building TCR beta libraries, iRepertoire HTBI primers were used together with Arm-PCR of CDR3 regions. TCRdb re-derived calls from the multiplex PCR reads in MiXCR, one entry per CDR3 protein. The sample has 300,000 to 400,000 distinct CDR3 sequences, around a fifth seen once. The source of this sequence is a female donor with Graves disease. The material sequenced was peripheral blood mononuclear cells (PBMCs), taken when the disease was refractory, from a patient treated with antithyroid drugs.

Here the CDR3 reads CASGDDSGANVLTF. DNA of the CDR3: TGTGCCAGCGGGGACGACTCTGGGGCCAACGTCCTGACTTTC. The J gene is TRBJ2-6, the V gene TRBV6-4; TRBD1 or TRBD2 may be the D gene (5 bases each). The V gene lost 8 bases and the J gene lost 0 bases, with 8 bases spanning the gap. Per the germline V gene, CDR1 is MRHNA and CDR2 is SNTAGT. The CDR3 is 14 residues long.